The source of this T cell receptor (beta chain) is a study of sequential checkpoint blockade in melanoma. Across the whole study: Arm A got nivolumab then ipilimumab; arm B the reverse, 1:1.

This clone was seen once. Using immunoSEQ multiplex PCR, the repertoire was profiled, and TCRdb retains in-frame clones only, with some absent. The sample yields under 40,000 clones, approximately 90% seen once. Treatment denoted: randomized to nivolumab then ipilimumab (arm A) or the reverse (arm B). PBMC sorting kept live CD3+CD8+ cells without CD19 or CD56. J was trimmed by 5 bases and V by 10 bases; bases with no gene match: 3. CDR3 size: 11 residues. Germline CDR1 reads ENHRY; CDR2 reads SYGVKD. J is TRBJ2-5 and V is TRBV10-3; 8 nucleotides match TRBD1. The receptor was derived from a human donor with melanoma. Sequencing used CD8+ T cells sorted from blood (inferred from file names), obtained from a patient given nivolumab and ipilimumab in sequence. The CDR3 sequence is CATRGHETQYF. CDR3 nucleotides: TGTGCCACCAGGGGGCACGAGACCCAGTACTTC.